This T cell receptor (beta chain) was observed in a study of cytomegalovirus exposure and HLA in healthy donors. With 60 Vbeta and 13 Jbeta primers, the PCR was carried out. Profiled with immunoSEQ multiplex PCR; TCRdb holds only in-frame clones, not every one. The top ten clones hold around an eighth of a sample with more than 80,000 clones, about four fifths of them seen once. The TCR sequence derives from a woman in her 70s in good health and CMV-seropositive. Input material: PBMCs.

The CDR3 DNA sequence: TGTGCCAGCAGAACCCGGACAGGGAACACTGAAGCTTTCTTT. It codes for CASRTRTGNTEAFF. The chain employs TRBV2 and TRBJ1-1, with 7 bases matching TRBD1. CDR1 is SNHLY and CDR2 is FYNNEI in the germline V gene. The CDR3 extends over 14 amino acids. V shed 6 bases and J 1 base; nucleotides not matched to a gene: 5.